The source of this T cell receptor (beta chain) is a study of CXCR3-negative and CXCR3-positive naive CD8 T cells. For this clonotype: Its specificity is not known.

The CDR3 length is 14 residues. The germline CDR1 and CDR2 sequences are MDHEN and SYDVKM. Whole-study findings and limits: CXCR3-positive naive cells had TRB CDR3s that were more hydrophobic than CXCR3-negative naive cells had.

The method, 5' RACE with UMI labels, was used to prepare the TRB cDNA libraries. Reprocessing the 5' RACE reads, TCRdb reports a single entry for every CDR3 protein and omits DNA. The sample table includes about 130,000 distinct CDR3 sequences. Specimen: naive CXCR3+ CD8+ T cells from blood. Specified subset: CD45RO-CCR7+CD27+CD95- naive CD8+ T cells expressing CXCR3 (TNR3+). The clonotype comes from a human donor in good health. Some clones in this sample may be carry-over from other donors' samples. V gene TRBV28 combines with J gene TRBJ1-6. The CDR3: CASSLRPWDSPLHF.